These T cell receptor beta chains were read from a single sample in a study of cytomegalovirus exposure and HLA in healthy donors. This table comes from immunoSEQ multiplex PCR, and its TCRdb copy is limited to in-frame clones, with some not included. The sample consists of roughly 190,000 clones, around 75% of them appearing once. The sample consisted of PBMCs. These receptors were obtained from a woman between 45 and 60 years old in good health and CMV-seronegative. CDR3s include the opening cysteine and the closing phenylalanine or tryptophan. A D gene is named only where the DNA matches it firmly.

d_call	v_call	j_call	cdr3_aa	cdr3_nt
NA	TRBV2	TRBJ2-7	CASRRGSARGEQYF	TGTGCCAGCAGGCGGGGTAGTGCACGGGGCGAGCAGTACTTC
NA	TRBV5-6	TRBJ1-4	CASSPRGYYEKLFF	TGTGCCAGCAGCCCGAGGGGGTATTATGAAAAACTGTTTTTT
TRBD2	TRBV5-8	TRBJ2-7	CASSWLLAGGIEQYF	TGTGCCAGCAGCTGGCTCCTAGCGGGGGGGATCGAGCAGTACTTC
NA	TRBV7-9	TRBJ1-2	CASSLEVVGSGYTF	TGTGCCAGCAGCTTGGAGGTGGTAGGGAGTGGCTACACCTTC
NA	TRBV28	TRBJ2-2	CAGLIRDTGELFF	TGTGCCGGACTAATCCGGGACACCGGGGAGCTGTTTTTT
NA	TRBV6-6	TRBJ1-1	CASSPPLTSEAFF	TGTGCCAGCAGCCCCCCCCTAACGTCTGAAGCTTTCTTT
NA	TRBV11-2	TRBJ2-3	CASSQDRSTDTQYF	TGTGCCAGCAGCCAGGACAGAAGCACAGATACGCAGTATTTT
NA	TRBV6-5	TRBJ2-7	CASSSSDLGTYEQYF	TGTGCCAGCAGTTCGTCTGACCTAGGTACCTACGAGCAGTACTTC
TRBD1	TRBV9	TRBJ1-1	CASSVARDRYTEAFF	TGTGCCAGCAGCGTCGCCCGGGACAGATACACTGAAGCTTTCTTT
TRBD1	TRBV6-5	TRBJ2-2	CASSYTGTGVTGELFF	TGTGCCAGCAGTTACACCGGGACAGGAGTCACCGGGGAGCTGTTTTTT